These 2 T cell receptor beta chains were sequenced from one sample in a study of T cells after yellow fever vaccination. MiXCR was run by TCRdb on the 5' RACE reads, yielding one entry per CDR3 protein. The sample consists of 610,000 or so distinct CDR3 sequences, around an eighth of them appearing once. Specimen: PBMCs, collected on the day of the yellow fever booster vaccination. Receptors were obtained from a man aged 25-40 years who received the YFV17D yellow fever vaccine.

This clonotype has just a few counts. The CDR3 DNA follows: TGTGCCAGCAGCTTCCGGTACACTGAAGCTTTCTTT. Protein: CASSFRYTEAFF. The chain is built from TRBV11-2 and TRBJ1-1; no clear D. The CDR3 is made up of 12 amino acids. V was pared by 3 bases and J by 3 bases, with 5 bases between. Germline V gene data show CDR1 as SGHAT and CDR2 as FQNNGV.

The table lists this clonotype with a few counts. The V call is TRBV7-2, the J call TRBJ1-1, with D hard to call. Trimming stripped 1 base from V and 5 bases from J, with 11 bases between. Germline V gene data show CDR1 as SGHTA and CDR2 as FQGNSA. CDR3 size: 14 residues. The CDR3 loop is CASSLEMVTTEAFF. CDR3 sequence (DNA): TGTGCCAGCAGCTTAGAGATGGTAACGACTGAAGCTTTCTTT. The full variable domain, rest sourced from reference TRBV7-2 and TRBJ1-1, is GAGVSQSPSNKVTEKGKDVELRCDPISGHTALYWYRQSLGQGLEFLIYFQGNSAPDKSGLPSDRFSAERTGGSVSTLTIQRTQQEDSAVYLCASSLEMVTTEAFFGQGTRLTVV.